A single sample gave rise to the 8 T cell receptor beta chains below, sequenced in a study of Ad26.COV2.S vaccination and SARS-CoV-2 variants (dated by TCRdb to about 2021). The sample's treatment or condition, from its label and the paper: roughly 18 received Ad26.COV2.S at low or high dose, single or two shots; about 5 received placebo; per-sample allocation not given. For vaccine and placebo recipients, the sequenced repertoires came from samples collected on day 63 after the first injection. The protocol used for the library was the immunoSEQ multiplex PCR assay. Not all clones reach the TCRdb copy of this immuneACCESS table, which keeps in-frame sequences only. Checked studies attribute under half of the gap to unresolved V genes and leave the rest unexplained. A total of 350,000 to 500,000 clones appear in this sample, 70% to 90% of them only once. The ten largest make up 3.5% to 4% of the sample.

The specimen was peripheral blood, collected in a trial of Ad26.COV2.S vaccine versus placebo. The receptors derive from a person between 18 and 59 years old who received the Ad26.COV2.S COVID-19 vaccine or a placebo.

This clone was seen many times. J is TRBJ1-4 and V is TRBV9, with D possibly TRBD1 on 5 matching bases. Germline-derived CDR1 and CDR2 are SGDLS and YYNGEE. V gave up 2 bases and J gave up 7 bases, with 12 bases separating them. The CDR3 sequence is 14 residues long. In DNA form, the CDR3 reads TGTGCCAGCAGCGTCGGGTCAGGGTTTGAAAAACTGTTTTTT. This sequence encodes CASSVGSGFEKLFF.

The sample holds one count of this clone. The rearrangement uses TRBV6-5 and TRBJ2-5; 9 positions match TRBD2. With 9 bases clipped from V and 5 bases from J, the junction kept 13 bases outside the gene matches. Germline values: CDR1 MNHEY, CDR2 SVGAGI. This CDR3 comprises 15 residues. CDR3 region: CASAYRRSGGETQYF. DNA of the CDR3: TGTGCCAGTGCTTACAGAAGGAGCGGGGGGGAGACCCAGTACTTC.

This clone was seen a single time. The chain links TRBV7-8 to TRBJ1-5; D perhaps matches TRBD1 (6 bases). Germline V gives CDR1 SGHVS, CDR2 FQNEAQ. The CDR3 spans 17 residues. V lost 2 bases and J lost 3, with 17 bases in between. The CDR3 loop reads CASSLPPRQGPNQPQHF. The CDR3 nucleotides are TGTGCCAGCAGCTTACCTCCCCGGCAGGGGCCCAATCAGCCCCAGCATTTT.

The chain uses TRBV27 and TRBJ2-7; 7 bases fit TRBD1. Trimming removed 5 bases from V and 2 bases from J; junction bases left unmatched: 3. Germline V gene lookup returns CDR1 MNHEY and CDR2 SMNVEV (reference sequence). CDR3 length equals 13 residues. This chain's CDR3 is CASSQTGPYEQYF. CDR3 nucleotides: TGTGCCAGCAGTCAGACAGGGCCCTACGAGCAGTACTTC.

The chain joins TRBV19 to TRBJ1-5; 7 bases match TRBD1. Trimming took 3 bases from V and 4 from J; bases not matched to a gene: 6. The CDR3 spans 15 residues. CDR1 and CDR2 from the germline V gene are LNHDA and SQIVND (reference sequence). As DNA, the CDR3 is TGTGCCAGTAGTATGACCAGGACAGGTAATCAGCCCCAGCATTTT. This codes for CASSMTRTGNQPQHF. Together with reference TRBV19 and TRBJ1-5, the CDR3 gives the full variable domain: DGGITQSPKYLFRKEGQNVTLSCEQNLNHDAMYWYRQDPGQGLRLIYYSQIVNDFQKGDIAEGYSVSREKKESFPLTVTSAQKNPTAFYLCASSMTRTGNQPQHFGDGTRLSIL.

This chain joins TRBV24-1 and TRBJ2-2; D call uncertain. The germline V gene encodes CDR1 KGHDR and CDR2 SFDVKD. V was clipped by 1 base and J by 6 bases, with 11 bases between them. The CDR3 loop spans 15 amino acids. CDR3 in amino acids: CATSDFTTGAGELFF. The CDR3, as DNA: TGTGCCACCAGTGATTTTACTACCGGAGCCGGGGAGCTGTTTTTT.

The V call is TRBV5-4, the J call TRBJ2-6; unclear D gene. The CDR3 has 16 amino acids. Per the germline V gene, CDR1 is SGHNT and CDR2 is YYREEE (reference sequence). V was shortened by 2 bases and J by 4 bases, with 13 bases between the two germline ends. In DNA, the CDR3 is TGTGCCAGCAGCTTACCCGGCCCCTCGGGGGCCAACGTCCTGACTTTC. The encoded protein is CASSLPGPSGANVLTF.

This clone appeared a few times. V and J are TRBV4-2 and TRBJ1-2; no reliable D call. Germline lookup yields CDR1 LGHNA and CDR2 YNFKEQ. Between the trimmed V and J ends, which lost 0 bases and 4 bases, there was a span of 15 bases. This CDR3 has 16 residues. CDR3 region: CASSQDDGRVVYGYTF. The CDR3 DNA is TGTGCCAGCAGCCAAGATGACGGGCGTGTGGTCTATGGCTACACCTTC.